The entry that follows covers one T cell receptor (beta chain) sequence. Sequencing used immunoSEQ v3. TCRdb's copy holds only in-frame clones and misses some; the assay was immunoSEQ multiplex PCR. The sample has about 60,000 clones; roughly 91% are singletons. This sample stems from a study of TIL therapy for anti-PD-1-resistant metastatic lung cancer. Regarding time point: pre-treatment sample, taken before nivolumab and TIL therapy. The TCR originated in a person between 25 and 79 years old with non-small cell lung cancer. Specimen: blood, collected at baseline.

The CDR3 region is CASSRALSYGYTF. CDR3 bases: TGTGCCAGCTCTCGCGCGCTCTCCTATGGCTACACCTTC. The chain carries TRBV18 and TRBJ1-2; D is unclear. The CDR3 loop spans 13 amino acids. Trimming stripped 6 bases from V and 4 bases from J, with 12 bases between. CDR1 is KGHSH and CDR2 is LQKENI in the germline V gene.